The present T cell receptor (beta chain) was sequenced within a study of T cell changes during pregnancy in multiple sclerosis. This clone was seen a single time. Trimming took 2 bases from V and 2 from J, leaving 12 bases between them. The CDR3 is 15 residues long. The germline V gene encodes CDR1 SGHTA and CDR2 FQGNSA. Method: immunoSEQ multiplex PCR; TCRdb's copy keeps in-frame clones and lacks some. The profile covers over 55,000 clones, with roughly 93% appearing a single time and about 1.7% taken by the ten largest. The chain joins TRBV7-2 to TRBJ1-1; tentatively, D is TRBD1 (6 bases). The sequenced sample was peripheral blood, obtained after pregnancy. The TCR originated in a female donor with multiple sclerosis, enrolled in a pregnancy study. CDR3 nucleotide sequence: TGTGCCAGCAGCTTAATACAGGGACAAAACACTGAAGCTTTCTTT. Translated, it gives CASSLIQGQNTEAFF.